This T cell receptor (beta chain) came from a study of post-analysis software for immune sequencing data. There are 13 residues in the CDR3. The germline V gene has CDR1 SGDLS and CDR2 YYNGEE. The V gene lost 3 bases and the J gene lost 6 bases, with 10 bases spanning the gap. In this sample, this clonotype turned up once. The antigen is unknown. The study, taken as a whole, reports: Roughly five TRBV segments were more frequent in patients than controls; TRBV5-6, TRBV5-1 and TRBV20-1 belonged to this group.

Unique molecular identifiers tagged the TCR beta cDNA libraries. Each CDR3 protein gets one entry after TCRdb re-called the PCR reads with MiXCR. The sample consists of about 770,000 distinct CDR3 sequences, around 45% of them appearing once. Sequencing used blood. The chain employs TRBV9 and TRBJ2-1, with D maybe TRBD1 (5 bases). The sequence came from a girl aged 10-17 years with multiple sclerosis. CDR3 sequence reads: CASSADSSNEQFF. The CDR3 DNA is TGTGCCAGCAGCGCCGACAGCTCCAATGAGCAGTTCTTC.